What follows are 7 T cell receptor beta chains derived from one specimen sequenced in a study of cytomegalovirus exposure and HLA in healthy donors. PCR primers comprised 60 Vbeta and 13 Jbeta primers. Clones were read by immunoSEQ multiplex PCR, and TCRdb kept only the in-frame ones, dropping some. The sample yields approximately 120,000 clones, around 80% seen once. The sequenced material came from PBMCs. These receptors were taken from a female donor in good health and CMV-seronegative.

This clone was detected only a few times. The J gene is TRBJ2-5, the V gene TRBV7-6, with 7 nucleotides matching TRBD2. Germline assignment: CDR1 SGHVS and CDR2 FNYEAQ. The CDR3 loop spans 16 amino acids. J gave up 5 bases and V 2 bases, and 11 bases lay outside the gene matches. CDR3 sequence reads: CASSLLPGTGGETQYF. The CDR3 DNA follows: TGTGCCAGCAGCTTACTGCCCGGGACCGGGGGGGAGACCCAGTACTTC.

The chain joins TRBV11-2 to TRBJ2-7; 9 positions match TRBD1. Germline V lookup: CDR1 SGHAT, CDR2 FQNNGV. This CDR3 is 15 amino acids long. J was trimmed by 1 base and V by 4 bases; bases with no gene match: 5. The CDR3 loop is CASSWAGTGSYEQYF. The CDR3 nucleotides are TGTGCCAGCAGCTGGGCCGGGACAGGGTCCTACGAGCAGTACTTC.

The genes are TRBV9 and TRBJ1-4; the match to TRBD1 covers 12 bases. The trim removed 4 bases at V and 10 bases at J, leaving 11 bases unmatched. The CDR3 extends over 16 amino acids. Germline V gives CDR1 SGDLS, CDR2 YYNGEE. CDR3 protein: CASSPSGGTGGVKLFF. In nucleotides, the CDR3 is TGTGCCAGCAGCCCCTCTGGGGGGACAGGGGGCGTAAAACTGTTTTTT. Supplemented by reference TRBV9 and TRBJ1-4, the full variable domain reads DSGVTQTPKHLITATGQRVTLRCSPRSGDLSVYWYQQSLDQGLQFLIQYYNGEERAKGNILERFSAQQFPDLHSELNLSSLELGDSALYFCASSPSGGTGGVKLFFGSGTQLSVL.

This sequence joins TRBV6-6 and TRBJ1-3, with a possible D match to TRBD1 (5 bases). V was cut by 2 bases and J by 4 bases, with 15 bases left in between. CDR3 size: 16 residues. Per germline, CDR1 MNHNY and CDR2 SVGAGI (reference sequence). CDR3 in DNA: TGTGCCAGCAGTTACGGTGTCGGGGGGGAAGGAAACACCATATATTTT. This sequence encodes CASSYGVGGEGNTIYF.

CDR3 region: CASSPQVHTEAFF. CDR3 coding DNA: TGTGCCAGCAGTCCCCAGGTCCACACTGAAGCTTTCTTT. This chain joins TRBV6-6 and TRBJ1-1, with no clear D. Trimming cost V 5 bases and J 3 bases, with 10 bases left between them. The V gene's germline CDR1 is MNHNY and CDR2 SVGAGI (reference sequence). The CDR3 is made up of 13 amino acids.

This clone has just one count. This sequence joins TRBV5-8 and TRBJ1-6; perhaps TRBD1 as D (5 bases). This CDR3 is 15 amino acids long. Germline assignment: CDR1 SGHTS and CDR2 YDEGEE. V lost 0 bases, J lost 4 bases, and 8 bases lay in between. CDR3 DNA: TGTGCCAGCAGCTTGGGGGGCGCTTATAATTCACCCCTCCACTTT. It encodes CASSLGGAYNSPLHF. Full variable domain (outside the CDR3, taken from reference TRBV5-8 and TRBJ1-6): EAGVTQSPTHLIKTRGQQATLRCSPISGHTSVYWYQQALGLGLQFLLWYDEGEERNRGNFPPRFSGRQFPNYSSELNVNALELEDSALYLCASSLGGAYNSPLHFGNGTRLTVT.

To note about this clone: This CDR3 is also generated by other DNA sequences in the sample. The chain is built from TRBV19 and TRBJ1-6; 7 positions match TRBD1. CDR3 size: 14 residues. Germline V lookup: CDR1 LNHDA, CDR2 SQIVND (reference sequence). V was pared by 7 bases and J by 4 bases, with 4 bases of the junction left unmatched. In DNA, the CDR3 is TGTGCCAGTAATGAGGGGGCATATAATTCACCCCTCCACTTT. Residues: CASNEGAYNSPLHF. The full variable domain, completed using reference TRBV19 and TRBJ1-6, is DGGITQSPKYLFRKEGQNVTLSCEQNLNHDAMYWYRQDPGQGLRLIYYSQIVNDFQKGDIAEGYSVSREKKESFPLTVTSAQKNPTAFYLCASNEGAYNSPLHFGNGTRLTVT.